Shown below are 28 T cell receptor beta chains from a single sample sequenced in a study of T cells in Graves' hyperthyroidism and ophthalmopathy. Amplified regions were TCR beta CDR3 sequences from RNA transcripts. The HTBI primer set served for first-round RT-PCR of the TCR CDR3. Each CDR3 protein gets one entry after TCRdb re-called the multiplex PCR reads with MiXCR. The sample lists fewer than 450,000 distinct CDR3 sequences; roughly 20% were seen once. The specimen sequenced was blood. These receptors were collected from a young man with Graves' ophthalmopathy.

This clonotype was picked up one time. The genes are TRBV29-1 and TRBJ1-2; tentatively, D is TRBD1 (6 bases). Germline V gene lookup returns CDR1 SQVTM and CDR2 ANQGSEA. This CDR3 is built from 12 residues. V was pared by 2 bases and J by 7 bases, with 11 bases between. Here the CDR3 reads CSVETGNGGYTF. For the CDR3, the DNA is TGCAGCGTTGAAACAGGGAATGGTGGCTACACCTTC.

CDR3 residues: CASSQGARLRNTEAFF. CDR3 bases: TGCGCCAGCAGCCAAGGTGCCCGACTGAGAAACACTGAAGCTTTCTTT. This chain connects TRBV4-1 to TRBJ1-1; D remains unclear. The V gene lost 1 base and the J gene lost 2 bases, with 14 bases spanning the gap. Germline CDR1 reads MGHRA; CDR2 reads YSYEKL. The CDR3 sequence is 16 residues long.

This clonotype was seen repeatedly, ten times or more. The V gene is TRBV6-1, the J gene TRBJ2-7; 7 bases are shared with TRBD2. After removal of 8 bases from V and 2 bases from J, the junction contained 12 bases not matched to a gene. Germline-derived CDR1 and CDR2 are MNHNS and SASEGT. The CDR3 has 15 amino acids. The CDR3 DNA follows: TGTGCCAGCCAGATCTGGGGGGGTTCAACCTACGAGCAGTACTTC. Its protein is CASQIWGGSTYEQYF.

The chain is built from TRBV3-1 and TRBJ2-3; TRBD1 matches 8 bases. The CDR3 extends over 14 amino acids. The germline V gene encodes CDR1 LGHDT and CDR2 YNNKEL (reference sequence). The trim removed 8 bases at V and 3 bases at J, leaving 7 bases unmatched. Here the CDR3 DNA reads TGTGCCAGCGCTCCGGGACAGGCGACAGATACGCAGTATTTT. Its translation: CASAPGQATDTQYF.

This clonotype occurred many times. The rearrangement links TRBV7-2 to TRBJ1-2; a weak D match, TRBD1 (5 bases). V lost 4 bases and J lost 8, with 14 bases in between. This CDR3 is 13 amino acids long. The germline CDR1 and CDR2 sequences are SGHTA and FQGNSA. In DNA form, the CDR3 reads TGTGCCAGCAGCTCAAATTCCAGGGTCGGCTACACCTTC. It codes for CASSSNSRVGYTF.

This clonotype was observed a few times. The J gene is TRBJ2-2, the V gene TRBV7-2; D is unclear. This CDR3 comprises 13 residues. V was cut by 8 bases and J by 2 bases, with 9 bases left in between. CDR1 and CDR2 (germline): SGHTA, FQGNSA. The CDR3 sequence is CASEERNTGELFF. The CDR3 nucleotides read TGTGCCAGCGAGGAGCGCAACACCGGGGAGCTGTTTTTT.

This clonotype was seen at least ten times. The chain employs TRBV3-1 and TRBJ1-2; D might be TRBD1 (5 bases). The CDR3 is made up of 14 amino acids. The germline V gene has CDR1 LGHDT and CDR2 YNNKEL (reference sequence). V lost 0 bases, J lost 8 bases, and 13 bases lay in between. The CDR3 nucleotides are TGTGCCAGCAGCCAAGACAGGGTGGAAGGAGGCTACACCTTC. It codes for CASSQDRVEGGYTF.

The table lists this clonotype with many counts. The chain joins TRBV5-1 to TRBJ2-5; 9 nucleotides line up with TRBD1. Germline V lookup: CDR1 SGHRS, CDR2 YFSETQ. The CDR3 sequence is 15 residues long. J gave up 4 bases and V 0 bases, and 4 bases lay outside the gene matches. The CDR3 region has the DNA TGCGCCAGCAGCTTGGCCGGACAGGGGCCAGAGACCCAGTACTTC. Residues: CASSLAGQGPETQYF.

The chain couples TRBV20-1 to TRBJ2-7; the match to TRBD1 covers 10 bases. Germline CDR1 reads DFQATT; CDR2 reads SNEGSKA (reference sequence). CDR3 length: 14 residues. J gave up 5 bases and V 3 bases, and 7 bases lay outside the gene matches. CDR3 in amino acids: CSASRTGGPDEQYF. The CDR3 DNA reads as TGCAGTGCTAGCAGGACAGGGGGTCCGGACGAGCAGTACTTC.

This clonotype was observed many times. This chain joins TRBV7-8 and TRBJ2-5, with TRBD1 identical over 7 bases. The CDR3 length is 15 residues. Germline V gene lookup returns CDR1 SGHVS and CDR2 FQNEAQ. V shed 5 bases, J shed 5 bases, and the junction held 11 bases outside the gene matches. The CDR3 spells CASSPQTGDGETQYF. Written as DNA, the CDR3 is TGTGCCAGCAGCCCACAAACAGGGGACGGGGAGACCCAGTACTTC.

The J gene is TRBJ1-3, the V gene TRBV9, with 7 bases that match TRBD1. The V gene's germline CDR1 is SGDLS and CDR2 YYNGEE. The CDR3 runs to 15 residues. The V and J ends lost 4 bases and 2 bases, in that order; junction bases with no gene match: 6. CDR3 DNA sequence: TGTGCCAGCAGCATACAGGGACAGACTGGAAACACCATATATTTT. Its protein product is CASSIQGQTGNTIYF.

The rearrangement links TRBV12-3 or TRBV12-4 to TRBJ2-7; D may be TRBD1 (6 bases). Trimming left V 6 bases short and J 3 bases short, with 15 bases between. CDR3 length: 14 residues. The CDR3 region is CASSFQGMVYEQYF. CDR3 sequence (DNA): TGTGCCAGCAGCTTCCAGGGGATGGTCTACGAGCAGTACTTC.

This clonotype was counted a few times. The genes are TRBV7-2 and TRBJ2-5; the match to TRBD1 covers 10 bases. This CDR3 region has 14 residues. With V trimmed by 5 bases and J by 7 bases, 7 bases remained unmatched. Per the germline V gene, CDR1 is SGHTA and CDR2 is FQGNSA. CDR3 protein: CASSPDRGLGTQYF. CDR3 DNA sequence: TGTGCCAGCAGCCCTGACAGGGGGCTGGGGACCCAGTACTTC.

V usage is TRBV5-5 and J usage is TRBJ1-5; D perhaps matches TRBD1 (5 bases). The CDR3 is 15 amino acids. Germline V CDR1 and CDR2: SGHKS, YYEKEE (reference sequence). V lost 3 bases and J lost 1, with 11 bases in between. DNA of the CDR3: TGTGCCAGCAGCTCGTTGGGGGGAAGCAATCAGCCCCAGCATTTT. Protein: CASSSLGGSNQPQHF.

There are many counts of this clonotype. The chain couples TRBV7-2 to TRBJ1-2; 9 bases fit TRBD1. V dropped 4 bases and J dropped 3; count of bases not matched to a gene: 12. This CDR3 has 17 amino acids. Germline-derived CDR1 and CDR2 are SGHTA and FQGNSA. The CDR3 region has the DNA TGTGCCAGCAGCTGGCCCGAACAGGGGGCTACAGACTATGGCTACACCTTC. Translated: CASSWPEQGATDYGYTF.

The sample holds many counts of this clonotype. The chain carries TRBV27 and TRBJ1-1; D not resolved. V was cut by 5 bases and J by 6 bases, with 16 bases left in between. The CDR3 runs to 14 residues. Germline-derived CDR1 and CDR2 are MNHEY and SMNVEV (reference sequence). The CDR3 region is CASSPRWSAPEAFF. The CDR3 DNA is TGTGCCAGCAGTCCCCGATGGTCTGCCCCTGAAGCTTTCTTT.

Points on this clonotype: One end of the junction varies from germline; a read error may be responsible. The J gene is TRBJ1-1, the V gene TRBV6-1; D call uncertain. From germline, CDR1 is MNHNS and CDR2 SASEGT. The CDR3 is 14 residues long. In DNA form, the CDR3 reads TGTGCCATCAGTGAGTTGGGGTTACTCACTGAAGCTTTCTTT. Its protein is CAISELGLLTEAFF.

This clonotype has more than one count but fewer than ten. The chain is built from TRBV29-1 and TRBJ2-7; TRBD1 aligns across 7 bases. The V and J ends lost 6 bases and 6 bases, in that order; junction bases with no gene match: 5. The CDR3 is made up of 11 amino acids. CDR1 and CDR2 (germline): SQVTM, ANQGSEA. This CDR3 reads CSVTTGAEQYF. The CDR3 nucleotides are TGCAGCGTAACCACAGGGGCCGAGCAGTACTTC.

At least ten counts were recorded for this clonotype. The V and J genes are TRBV27 and TRBJ1-1; D unclear. V was pared by 10 bases and J by 1 base, with 7 bases between. CDR1 MNHEY and CDR2 SMNVEV come from the germline V gene (reference sequence). CDR3 size: 11 residues. The CDR3 coding sequence is TGTGCCACCCCCTGGAACACTGAAGCTTTCTTT. This codes for CATPWNTEAFF.

The rearrangement uses TRBV4-1 and TRBJ2-7, with D possibly being TRBD1 (5 bases). The CDR3 runs 15 residues. Germline assignment: CDR1 MGHRA and CDR2 YSYEKL. V shed 0 bases and J shed 2 bases, with 11 bases lying between them. CDR3: CASSQEGDSTYEQYF. CDR3 bases: TGCGCCAGCAGCCAAGAAGGAGACAGCACCTACGAGCAGTACTTC.

This clonotype was counted at least ten times. CDR3 loop: CASSQPGGAIREQYF. The CDR3 DNA is TGTGCCAGCAGCCAGCCCGGGGGCGCCATAAGGGAGCAGTACTTC. The J gene is TRBJ2-7, the V gene TRBV7-9; D is tentatively TRBD1 or TRBD2 (6 bases each). CDR1 is SEHNR and CDR2 is FQNEAQ in the germline V gene (reference sequence). With 5 bases removed from V and 7 bases from J, the gap between germline ends came to 21 bases. The CDR3 has 15 amino acids.

This chain connects TRBV12-3 or TRBV12-4 to TRBJ1-2; D unclear. V lost 3 bases to trimming and J lost 4 bases, with 12 bases between them. This CDR3 is 14 amino acids long. CDR3 protein: CASSFGQVAYGYTF. CDR3 DNA sequence: TGTGCCAGCAGTTTCGGGCAGGTCGCCTATGGCTACACCTTC.

On this clonotype itself: A much larger clone lies a single base off, so this may be a read error. The chain has TRBV12-3 or TRBV12-4 and TRBJ2-7; TRBD1 matches at 8 bases. The J call may be in error: the DNA end matches TRBJ2-1 better. The CDR3 runs to 14 residues. The CDR3 DNA reads as TGTGCCAGCAGTACTCGACAGGGGACCTACGAGCAGTTCTTC. Residues: CASSTRQGTYEQFF.

The genes are TRBV5-8 and TRBJ2-2, with 7 bases matching TRBD1. Germline-derived CDR1 and CDR2 are SGHTS and YDEGEE. The V gene end was trimmed by 4 bases and the J gene end by 6 bases; junction bases not matched to a gene: 9. CDR3 length equals 15 residues. The CDR3 region is CASSLQGISAGELFF. In DNA form, the CDR3 reads TGTGCCAGCAGCCTACAGGGGATCAGCGCCGGGGAGCTGTTTTTT.

The table lists this clonotype with a few counts. The rearrangement uses TRBV20-1 and TRBJ1-6; D is perhaps TRBD1 (5 bases). Germline V CDR1 and CDR2: DFQATT, SNEGSKA (reference sequence). V was clipped by 6 bases and J by 10 bases, with 19 bases between them. The CDR3 covers 14 residues. CDR3 bases: TGCAGTGCCCCAGGAGAGGGTGGGGGATCACCCCTCCACTTT. This encodes CSAPGEGGGSPLHF.

This clonotype was recorded many times. The genes are TRBV5-1 and TRBJ2-1; TRBD2 matches at 9 bases. Germline V gene sequence: CDR1 SGHRS, CDR2 YFSETQ. The length of the CDR3 is 17 residues. The J segment lost 0 bases and the V segment lost 3 bases, leaving 7 bases of the junction unmatched. The CDR3 bases are TGCGCCAGCAGCTCTGGGACTAGCTTGGACTCCTACAATGAGCAGTTCTTC. Protein sequence: CASSSGTSLDSYNEQFF.

The chain couples TRBV2 to TRBJ1-1, with a tentative D call TRBD1 (5 bases). V dropped 3 bases and J dropped 0 bases, with 8 bases sitting between them. CDR3 length: 14 amino acids. Germline V gene data show CDR1 as SNHLY and CDR2 as FYNNEI. The CDR3 nucleotides read TGTGCCAGCAGTGACGGGGACTTGAACACTGAAGCTTTCTTT. This encodes CASSDGDLNTEAFF.

The V call is TRBV6-1, the J call TRBJ2-7; tentatively, D is TRBD2 (6 bases). Trimming took 6 bases from V and 7 from J, leaving 16 bases between them. In germline, CDR1 is MNHNS, CDR2 SASEGT. The CDR3 has 13 amino acids. CDR3 coding DNA: TGTGCCAGCAGCACTCTCCAGACTAGGGAGCAGTACTTC. Its translation is CASSTLQTREQYF.